Given below is one T cell receptor beta chain in context. The antigen is unknown. Trimming removed 1 base from V and 4 bases from J, with 4 bases in between. The germline CDR1 and CDR2 sequences are ENHRY and SYGVKD. The CDR3 runs 12 residues. After constant-region reverse-primer amplification, full-length variable regions underwent semi-nested PCR with Nested Universal Primer A. TCRdb re-analysed the 5' RACE reads in MiXCR, keeping a single row per CDR3 protein. The table includes more than 10,000 distinct CDR3 sequences, roughly 50% detected once. Treg sorting used a CD4+CD25+CD127-/low gate. Whole-study results and caveats: Whole repertoires were not studied in the larger cohort, only one V-J beta rearrangement. The TCR gene usage of tumor memory CD4+ T cells clustered together with blood and lymph node memory CD4+ cells and with lymph node naive CD4+ cells. Greatest tumor Treg TCR overlap was with tumor naive CD4+ cells.

The receptor was derived from a female donor with breast cancer. Material for sequencing was tumor-infiltrating Tregs sorted from the breast tumor. The chain is built from TRBV10-3 and TRBJ2-5; D uncertain. The CDR3 DNA is TGTGCCATCAGTGAGTTGGCAGAGACCCAGTACTTC. Translation: CAISELAETQYF.